A single sample is the source of the 28 T cell receptor beta chains below, sequenced in a study of blood T cell repertoires in COVID-19. Sequencing used immunoSEQ multiplex PCR; TCRdb keeps in-frame clones, though not all of them. The sample has about 250,000 clones, 65% to 90% seen once; the top ten hold approximately 5.1%. The sample consisted of peripheral blood. The receptors come from a man aged 50-60 years with active or convalescent COVID-19.

The chain couples TRBV9 to TRBJ1-2; D is unresolved. The CDR3 spans 17 residues. The germline V and J ends were trimmed by 0 bases and 6 bases, with 21 bases remaining between them. Germline loops: CDR1 SGDLS, CDR2 YYNGEE. The CDR3 loop is CASSVGEGLSGKNGYTF. In DNA, the CDR3 is TGTGCCAGCAGCGTAGGGGAGGGTTTGTCGGGTAAGAATGGCTACACCTTC.

This chain uses TRBV12-3 or TRBV12-4 with TRBJ2-1; D remains unclear. There are 13 residues in the CDR3. V dropped 1 base and J dropped 2 bases, with 3 bases sitting between them. The CDR3 DNA reads TGTGCCAGCAGTTTAGTTACCTACAATGAGCAGTTCTTC. Translating gives CASSLVTYNEQFF.

This clone was recorded a few times. The chain combines TRBV5-4 with TRBJ1-1, with D unresolved. Germline V gene sequence: CDR1 SGHNT, CDR2 YYREEE (reference sequence). CDR3 size: 12 residues. V was trimmed by 5 bases and J by 2 bases, leaving 7 bases between them. CDR3 amino acids: CASRGANTEAFF. CDR3 DNA: TGTGCCAGCAGAGGAGCCAACACTGAAGCTTTCTTT.

Remarks on this clone: At one end the junction does not follow the germline gene, possibly because of a read error. The gene calls are TRBV25-1 and TRBJ1-6; 7 bases map to TRBD1. The length of the CDR3 is 18 residues. Germline V gene lookup returns CDR1 MGHDK and CDR2 SYGVNS. The CDR3 sequence is CASSGEHSGTAPNSSLHF. CDR3 DNA sequence: TGTGCCAGCAGTGGCGAACACTCCGGGACAGCCCCAAATTCATCCCTCCACTTT.

About this clone: The junction departs from germline at one end; a sequencing error may be responsible. The chain couples TRBV2 to TRBJ1-2; D is uncertain. The CDR3 totals 13 residues. Germline loops: CDR1 SNHLY, CDR2 FYNNEI. CDR3 coding DNA: TGTGCCAGCAGAGAAGGGCGCCCTAGCGGCTACACCTTC. Its protein product is CASREGRPSGYTF.

The genes are TRBV6-5 and TRBJ1-6; 7 bases align to TRBD1. J gave up 11 bases and V 4 bases, and 8 bases lay outside the gene matches. Germline V lookup: CDR1 MNHEY, CDR2 SVGAGI. The CDR3 contains 14 residues. Here the CDR3 DNA reads TGTGCCAGCAGTTTCGACAGGGTTAAGGCACCCCTCCACTTT. Translation: CASSFDRVKAPLHF.

V and J are TRBV7-2 and TRBJ2-7, with a possible D match to TRBD2 (5 bases). Looked up from germline, CDR1 is SGHTA and CDR2 is FQGNSA. The length of the CDR3 is 15 residues. The ends were cut back, 2 bases at V and 0 bases at J, with 11 bases in the middle. The CDR3 loop is CASSLLSGNSYEQYF. The DNA of the CDR3 is TGTGCCAGCAGCTTATTGTCGGGAAACTCCTACGAGCAGTACTTC.

This clone was seen a single time. The chain links TRBV9 to TRBJ2-2, with 7 bases identical to TRBD2. The CDR3 totals 15 residues. J was trimmed by 0 bases and V by 2 bases; bases with no gene match: 1. CDR1 and CDR2 from the germline V gene are SGDLS and YYNGEE. The CDR3 sequence: CASSVGLANTGELFF. CDR3 sequence (DNA): TGTGCCAGCAGCGTCGGACTAGCGAACACCGGGGAGCTGTTTTTT.

The J gene is TRBJ2-1, the V gene TRBV19; D is perhaps TRBD2 (6 bases). The CDR3 extends over 15 amino acids. Germline V gene sequence: CDR1 LNHDA, CDR2 SQIVND (reference sequence). The ends were cut back, 3 bases at V and 9 bases at J, with 18 bases in the middle. Here the CDR3 reads CASSISPGVIGEQFF. The CDR3 nucleotides read TGTGCCAGTAGTATCTCACCGGGAGTCATCGGTGAGCAGTTCTTC.

This clone was counted only a few times. The rearrangement joins TRBV12-5 to TRBJ1-4, with D unresolved. Trimming removed 6 bases at V and 4 bases at J, with 12 bases between. CDR3 length equals 14 residues. Looked up from germline, CDR1 is LGHNT and CDR2 is FRNRAP. DNA of the CDR3: TGTGCTAGTGGAATGGCGGGGTTTAATGAAAAACTGTTTTTT. Its translation: CASGMAGFNEKLFF.

The V call is TRBV19, the J call TRBJ1-5, with 10 bases that match TRBD1. Looked up from germline, CDR1 is LNHDA and CDR2 is SQIVND (reference sequence). The junction had 5 bases not matched to a gene; V was cut back by 2 bases and J by 4 bases. The CDR3 sequence is 16 residues long. The CDR3 DNA follows: TGTGCCAGTAGTATACCCTGGGGACAGGGGAATCAGCCCCAGCATTTT. It is translated as CASSIPWGQGNQPQHF.

The chain employs TRBV19 and TRBJ2-7, with a weak D call TRBD1 (6 bases). Germline CDR1 and CDR2: LNHDA and SQIVND (reference sequence). Between the trimmed V and J ends, which lost 2 bases and 2 bases, there was a span of 10 bases. The CDR3 spans 14 residues. The CDR3 nucleotides are TGTGCCAGTAGTATATACGGACAGACCTACGAGCAGTACTTC. Amino acid sequence: CASSIYGQTYEQYF. The full variable domain, rest sourced from reference TRBV19 and TRBJ2-7, is DGGITQSPKYLFRKEGQNVTLSCEQNLNHDAMYWYRQDPGQGLRLIYYSQIVNDFQKGDIAEGYSVSREKKESFPLTVTSAQKNPTAFYLCASSIYGQTYEQYFGPGTRLTVT.

CDR3 sequence: CASSYSPSALPGELFF. The CDR3 DNA reads TGTGCCAGCAGTTACTCCCCCAGCGCTCTGCCCGGGGAGCTGTTTTTT. The chain carries TRBV6-5 and TRBJ2-2; D unclear. The V end was cut by 0 bases, the J end by 6 bases, with 14 bases between. The germline V gene encodes CDR1 MNHEY and CDR2 SVGAGI. The CDR3 extends over 16 amino acids.

This clone was counted once. The V and J genes are TRBV24-1 and TRBJ1-1; 8 bases agree with TRBD1. The CDR3 consists of 15 residues. Germline V gene sequence: CDR1 KGHDR, CDR2 SFDVKD. The V and J ends lost 5 bases and 0 bases, in that order; junction bases with no gene match: 4. CDR3 nucleotides: TGTGCCACCAGTGTTGGACAGGGCTTGAACACTGAAGCTTTCTTT. It is translated as CATSVGQGLNTEAFF.

This clone turned up a few times. This chain joins TRBV5-6 and TRBJ2-2; weak D call: TRBD2 (6 bases). Germline assignment: CDR1 SGHDT and CDR2 YYEEEE. The CDR3 spans 17 residues. V lost 0 bases and J 3 bases, leaving 15 bases between the germline ends. The DNA for the CDR3 is TGTGCCAGCAGCTTGGGTTTGCGGGACCACTACACCGGGGAGCTGTTTTTT. Its translation is CASSLGLRDHYTGELFF.

The sample holds one count of this clone. As DNA, the CDR3 is TGTGCCAGCATTGACAGAGCGAATGGCTACACCTTC. It codes for CASIDRANGYTF. The chain recombines TRBV2 with TRBJ1-2; D is perhaps TRBD1 (5 bases). Germline values: CDR1 SNHLY, CDR2 FYNNEI. CDR3 length equals 12 residues. The ends were cut back, 7 bases at V and 6 bases at J, with 12 bases in the middle. Combining the CDR3 with reference TRBV2 and TRBJ1-2 gives the whole variable domain EPEVTQTPSHQVTQMGQEVILRCVPISNHLYFYWYRQILGQKVEFLVSFYNNEISEKSEIFDDQFSVERPDGSNFTLKIRSTKLEDSAMYFCASIDRANGYTFGSGTRLTVV.

The V call is TRBV6-4, the J call TRBJ2-7; 10 bases line up with TRBD2. The V gene end was trimmed by 2 bases and the J gene end by 8 bases; junction bases not matched to a gene: 15. This CDR3 is built from 17 residues. The germline V gene encodes CDR1 MRHNA and CDR2 SNTAGT. The DNA of the CDR3 is TGTGCCAGCAGTGACCCCCGTAGCGGGAGGTGGGATGGTAAGCAGTACTTC. Translating gives CASSDPRSGRWDGKQYF.

The sample holds a few counts of this clone. The chain combines TRBV28 with TRBJ1-2, with 8 bases that match TRBD1. Germline V gives CDR1 MDHEN, CDR2 SYDVKM. After removal of 4 bases from V and 6 bases from J, the junction contained 13 bases not matched to a gene. This CDR3 contains 16 residues. The CDR3 DNA is TGTGCCAGCAGTTATCAGGGGGCCGGACTATGGAATGGCTACACCTTC. Encoded protein: CASSYQGAGLWNGYTF.

This rearrangement joins TRBV27 to TRBJ1-4; D call uncertain. Germline assignment: CDR1 MNHEY and CDR2 SMNVEV (reference sequence). Trimming took 2 bases from V and 4 from J, leaving 11 bases between them. CDR3 length equals 15 residues. CDR3 protein: CASSLKAAHNEKLFF. Here the CDR3 DNA reads TGTGCCAGCAGTTTAAAGGCGGCCCATAATGAAAAACTGTTTTTT.

The chain employs TRBV4-2 and TRBJ2-7; 8 nucleotides match TRBD2. CDR1 is LGHNA, CDR2 YNFKEQ, per germline. This CDR3 has 16 residues. Trimming took 0 bases from V and 2 from J; bases not matched to a gene: 6. The CDR3 region is CASSQDLSGRAYEQYF. CDR3 DNA sequence: TGTGCCAGCAGCCAAGATCTCTCCGGGAGGGCCTACGAGCAGTACTTC.

The chain has TRBV12-5 and TRBJ1-1; 8 nucleotides align to TRBD1. V shed 0 bases, J shed 7 bases, and the junction held 13 bases outside the gene matches. Germline CDR1 is LGHNT and CDR2 is FRNRAP. CDR3 length equals 17 residues. The CDR3 here is CASGLVLGGQGVNEAFF. Here the CDR3 DNA reads TGTGCTAGTGGTTTGGTACTGGGAGGACAGGGTGTCAATGAAGCTTTCTTT.

The chain couples TRBV7-9 to TRBJ2-7; TRBD2 might be the D (6 bases). This CDR3 region has 12 residues. From germline, CDR1 is SEHNR and CDR2 FQNEAQ (reference sequence). The ends were cut back, 1 base at V and 5 bases at J, with 6 bases in the middle. Written as DNA, the CDR3 is TGTGCCAGCAGCTTAGGGGGGGACGAGCAGTACTTC. Its protein is CASSLGGDEQYF.

A few counts support this clone. V gene TRBV5-4 combines with J gene TRBJ1-6; TRBD1 aligns across 9 bases. The CDR3 has 15 residues. In germline, CDR1 is SGHNT, CDR2 YYREEE (reference sequence). J gave up 13 bases and V 4 bases, and 12 bases lay outside the gene matches. The CDR3 DNA is TGTGCCAGCAGCAGTTCCGGGACAGGGACAGGGCCCCTCCACTTT. Protein product: CASSSSGTGTGPLHF.

This clone was detected once. The J gene is TRBJ1-1, the V gene TRBV3-1 (or the pseudogene TRBV3-2); TRBD1 matches 7 bases. This CDR3 has 12 residues. The germline CDR1 and CDR2 sequences are LGHDT and YNNKEL (reference sequence). V lost 4 bases, J lost 6 bases, and 2 bases stayed unmatched. CDR3 protein: CASSPGGPEAFF. The CDR3 bases are TGTGCCAGCAGCCCAGGGGGTCCTGAAGCTTTCTTT.

V and J are TRBV4-1 and TRBJ2-5; D is uncertain. This CDR3 is 15 amino acids long. CDR1 and CDR2 (germline): MGHRA, YSYEKL. V lost 0 bases to trimming and J lost 7 bases, with 15 bases between them. The CDR3 DNA sequence: TGCGCCAGCAGCCAAGATTCAGGCCCCGCGAGGACCCAGTACTTC. This gives the protein CASSQDSGPARTQYF.

This chain connects TRBV6-2 or TRBV6-3 to TRBJ2-7; 10 bases match TRBD2. With V trimmed by 0 bases and J by 0 bases, 8 bases remained unmatched. The CDR3 totals 18 residues. Germline V gene lookup returns CDR1 MNHEY and CDR2 SVGEGT. DNA for the CDR3: TGTGCCAGCAGTTACTCGAGGCTAGCGGGAGAGATCTCCTACGAGCAGTACTTC. It codes for CASSYSRLAGEISYEQYF.

In DNA, the CDR3 is TGTGCCAGCAGTCCCCCAGGTTCGGCCCAGCATTTT. Protein: CASSPPGSAQHF. The chain employs TRBV28 and TRBJ1-5; D uncertain. This CDR3 comprises 12 residues. The germline gives CDR1 MDHEN, CDR2 SYDVKM. Trimming removed 5 bases at V and 11 bases at J, with 13 bases between.

The chain uses TRBV25-1 and TRBJ2-7; TRBD2 matches at 8 bases. Germline V gene lookup returns CDR1 MGHDK and CDR2 SYGVNS. V shed 4 bases, J shed 2 bases, and the junction held 10 bases outside the gene matches. The CDR3 loop spans 16 amino acids. In DNA form, the CDR3 reads TGTGCCAGCAGTGTCCGGGAGGGGACTACCACCTACGAGCAGTACTTC. It is translated as CASSVREGTTTYEQYF.